This entry lists 6 T cell receptor beta chains sequenced from one sample in a study of cytomegalovirus exposure and HLA in healthy donors. This PCR relied on a set of 60 Vbeta primers and 13 Jbeta primers. Data came from immunoSEQ multiplex PCR; TCRdb stores just in-frame clones and leaves some out. The table lists 85,000 to 130,000 clones, around 70% of them singletons, with about 0.8% in the top ten. Sample: PBMCs. The receptors were sampled from a boy aged 5 to 17 in good health and CMV-seronegative.

This clone has a single count. The rearrangement links TRBV7-9 to TRBJ1-4; 9 bases are a match to TRBD1. Germline-derived CDR1 and CDR2 are SEHNR and FQNEAQ (reference sequence). V dropped 6 bases and J dropped 7; count of bases not matched to a gene: 6. The CDR3 is made up of 14 amino acids. In nucleotides, the CDR3 is TGTGCCAGCAGGCGGACAGGGGAGGGTGAAAAACTGTTTTTT. This gives the protein CASRRTGEGEKLFF.

The rearrangement uses TRBV6-5 and TRBJ1-6; no firm D call. CDR3 length: 15 amino acids. The ends were cut back, 0 bases at V and 7 bases at J, with 10 bases in the middle. In germline, CDR1 is MNHEY, CDR2 SVGAGI. CDR3 bases: TGTGCCAGCAGTTACTCTGAGGGCCAAAATTCACCCCTCCACTTT. Translating it yields CASSYSEGQNSPLHF.

This clone was observed a few times. At one end the junction does not follow the germline gene, possibly because of a read error. The rearrangement joins TRBV29-1 to TRBJ1-5; D gene uncertain. The CDR3 sequence is 14 residues long. Germline lookup yields CDR1 SQVTM and CDR2 ANQGSEA. Written as DNA, the CDR3 is TGCAGCGTTGGGAGTGAGGGTAGCATTCAGCCCCAGCATTTT. As protein: CSVGSEGSIQPQHF.

This clone was found a few times. The chain couples TRBV5-6 to TRBJ1-5, with D tentatively TRBD1 (5 bases). Trimming pared 2 bases from V and 4 bases from J, leaving 10 bases between. Germline-derived CDR1 and CDR2 are SGHDT and YYEEEE. The CDR3 covers 14 residues. The DNA of the CDR3 is TGTGCCAGCAGCTTATATAAGGGGAATCAGCCCCAGCATTTT. Amino acids: CASSLYKGNQPQHF.

The rearrangement links TRBV5-4 to TRBJ2-3, with 11 bases matching TRBD2. CDR1 and CDR2 (germline): SGHNT, YYREEE (reference sequence). V gave up 0 bases and J gave up 2 bases; unmatched junction bases: 5. This CDR3 contains 17 residues. The CDR3 sequence: CASSLGLAGGATDTQYF. CDR3 in DNA: TGTGCCAGCAGCTTGGGTCTAGCGGGGGGCGCCACAGATACGCAGTATTTT.

V and J are TRBV5-1 and TRBJ2-1; the D is unclear. The CDR3 covers 16 residues. CDR1 and CDR2 from the germline V gene are SGHRS and YFSETQ. The germline V and J ends were trimmed by 4 bases and 2 bases, with 16 bases remaining between them. The CDR3 DNA sequence: TGCGCCAGCAGCCCCAACCCCGACGCGGCCTACAATGAGCAGTTCTTC. It codes for CASSPNPDAAYNEQFF.